Shown below are 9 T cell receptor beta chains from a single sample sequenced in a study of CD4 T cell repertoires in COVID-19 (dated by TCRdb to the early 2020s). Libraries were built with the immunoSEQ multiplex PCR assay. TCRdb re-hosts the immuneACCESS table, in-frame sequences only. Its copies lack some clones; in the studies checked, an unresolved V gene accounts for under half of them, and the cause for the rest is not known. The sample profile shows 70,000 to 95,000 clones; roughly four fifths of them were found once. The top ten hold approximately 0.6% of the sample. Reading the label with the study, this specimen's time point is: sample from a COVID-19-recovered individual after infection. Sequencing was performed on CD4+ T cells from peripheral blood, taken after recovery from COVID-19. These receptor sequences come from a human donor who had COVID-19.

The chain joins TRBV2 to TRBJ2-5; possibly TRBD1 for D (6 bases). The V gene's germline CDR1 is SNHLY and CDR2 FYNNEI. Trimming took off 6 bases at V and 4 bases at J, with 12 bases between the two ends. The CDR3 runs 13 residues. The CDR3 reads CASRQTGGETQYF. CDR3 DNA: TGTGCCAGCAGGCAGACAGGTGGAGAGACCCAGTACTTC.

This chain links TRBV6-5 with TRBJ2-7; the match to TRBD2 covers 12 bases. The CDR3 totals 14 residues. The germline CDR1 and CDR2 sequences are MNHEY and SVGAGI. Germline trimming cut 5 bases from V and 7 bases from J; bases unmatched to any gene: 6. The CDR3 sequence: CASSRGTSGWEQYF. The DNA of the CDR3 is TGTGCCAGCAGTCGCGGGACTAGCGGGTGGGAGCAGTACTTC.

The V gene is TRBV28, the J gene TRBJ2-7; 8 nucleotides match TRBD1. Germline-derived CDR1 and CDR2 are MDHEN and SYDVKM. Losses at the gene ends were 4 bases for V and 0 bases for J; bases not matched to a gene: 5. The CDR3 is 15 amino acids. CDR3: CASSSTGTGSYEQYF. CDR3 DNA sequence: TGTGCCAGCAGTTCAACCGGGACAGGCTCCTACGAGCAGTACTTC.

The chain carries TRBV6-5 and TRBJ1-2, with D unresolved. This CDR3 has 13 residues. CDR1 and CDR2 (germline): MNHEY, SVGAGI. The ends were cut back, 6 bases at V and 0 bases at J, with 8 bases in the middle. The CDR3 DNA is TGTGCCAGCAGCCCGACTGCTAACTATGGCTACACCTTC. Residues: CASSPTANYGYTF.

V and J are TRBV5-1 and TRBJ2-6, with D perhaps TRBD1 (5 bases). The V gene lost 4 bases and the J gene lost 0 bases, with 11 bases spanning the gap. This CDR3 contains 16 residues. Germline V gene lookup returns CDR1 SGHRS and CDR2 YFSETQ. The CDR3 reads CASSGDSFSGANVLTF. The CDR3 DNA sequence: TGCGCCAGCAGCGGCGACAGCTTCTCTGGGGCCAACGTCCTGACTTTC.

The rearrangement links TRBV2 to TRBJ1-2; TRBD1 is a possible D gene (6 bases). Germline V gene data show CDR1 as SNHLY and CDR2 as FYNNEI. The CDR3 runs 13 residues. V lost 0 bases, J lost 9 bases, and 11 bases lay in between. CDR3 nucleotides: TGTGCCAGCAGTGAAGCACAGGGATATCGCTACACCTTC. Residues: CASSEAQGYRYTF. Full variable domain (outside the CDR3, taken from reference TRBV2 and TRBJ1-2): EPEVTQTPSHQVTQMGQEVILRCVPISNHLYFYWYRQILGQKVEFLVSFYNNEISEKSEIFDDQFSVERPDGSNFTLKIRSTKLEDSAMYFCASSEAQGYRYTFGSGTRLTVV.

The chain couples TRBV2 to TRBJ1-3, with D maybe TRBD1 (6 bases). V was pared by 6 bases and J by 9 bases, with 12 bases between. Germline V CDR1 and CDR2: SNHLY, FYNNEI. The CDR3 runs 12 residues. The CDR3 sequence is CASRGAAATIYF. CDR3 DNA: TGTGCCAGCAGGGGGGCCGCGGCCACCATATATTTT.

The table lists this clone with a count of one. The gene calls are TRBV19 and TRBJ1-1; D not resolved. Trimming cost V 3 bases and J 1 base, with 9 bases left between them. Germline V lookup: CDR1 LNHDA, CDR2 SQIVND (reference sequence). This CDR3 is 14 amino acids long. The CDR3 spells CASSIEGTNTEAFF. DNA of the CDR3: TGTGCCAGTAGTATTGAGGGTACGAACACTGAAGCTTTCTTT.

The V gene is TRBV5-5, the J gene TRBJ2-7; the match to TRBD1 covers 11 bases. CDR1 and CDR2 (germline): SGHKS, YYEKEE (reference sequence). V shed 0 bases and J 7 bases; nucleotides not matched to a gene: 6. This CDR3 has 15 residues. This chain's CDR3 is CASSLEGQGAGEQYF. For the CDR3, the DNA is TGTGCCAGCAGCTTGGAAGGACAGGGGGCCGGGGAGCAGTACTTC.